Listed below are T cell receptor beta chains from one sample, sequenced in a study of blood T cell repertoires in COVID-19. Clones were read by immunoSEQ multiplex PCR, and TCRdb kept only the in-frame ones, dropping some. The table has some 76,000 clones, 82% seen once; the top ten hold 11%. Sample: peripheral blood. These receptors were collected from a man aged 45-60 years with acute or convalescent COVID-19. Each CDR3 is given with its conserved first and last residue. D genes are given only for firm matches. Size is omitted from some rows. Given values are once, few, many or a class for expanded clones.

v_call: TRBV7-9; d_call: NA; clone_size: NA; j_call: TRBJ1-1; cdr3_aa: CASTNTGSGTEAFF; cdr3_nt: TGTGCCAGCACCAATACAGGGTCTGGGACTGAAGCTTTCTTT
v_call: TRBV29-1; d_call: NA; clone_size: once; j_call: TRBJ1-2; cdr3_aa: CSDGLLTDGYTF; cdr3_nt: TGCAGCGACGGACTGCTAACGGACGGCTACACCTTC
v_call: TRBV2; d_call: NA; clone_size: NA; j_call: TRBJ1-2; cdr3_aa: CASSGPGGLNYGYTF; cdr3_nt: TGTGCCAGCAGTGGTCCGGGGGGGCTCAACTATGGCTACACCTTC
v_call: TRBV20-1; d_call: NA; clone_size: NA; j_call: TRBJ1-2; cdr3_aa: CSASPHSGFLRGYTF; cdr3_nt: TGCAGTGCTAGTCCCCATAGCGGTTTCCTTCGTGGCTACACCTTC
v_call: TRBV11-3; d_call: NA; clone_size: NA; j_call: TRBJ2-1; cdr3_aa: CASSTTRAYHREQFF; cdr3_nt: TGTGCCAGCAGTACAACTAGGGCTTATCACCGGGAGCAGTTCTTC
v_call: TRBV9; d_call: TRBD1; clone_size: NA; j_call: TRBJ2-7; cdr3_aa: CASSPLRQGNEQYF; cdr3_nt: TGTGCCAGCAGCCCTCTAAGACAGGGAAACGAGCAGTACTTC
v_call: TRBV7-2; d_call: NA; clone_size: NA; j_call: TRBJ1-5; cdr3_aa: CASSLVADFYSNQPQHF; cdr3_nt: TGTGCCAGCAGCTTAGTAGCAGACTTTTATAGCAATCAGCCCCAGCATTTT
v_call: TRBV7-2; d_call: TRBD2; clone_size: NA; j_call: TRBJ2-7; cdr3_aa: CASSFLAGAEQYF; cdr3_nt: TGTGCCAGCAGCTTTCTAGCGGGGGCTGAGCAGTACTTC
v_call: TRBV7-8; d_call: NA; clone_size: NA; j_call: TRBJ2-6; cdr3_aa: CASSTRTGGSGANVLTF; cdr3_nt: TGTGCCAGCAGCACAAGAACAGGCGGCTCTGGGGCCAACGTCCTGACTTTC
v_call: TRBV4-3; d_call: TRBD1; clone_size: once; j_call: TRBJ1-4; cdr3_aa: CASSQRGSGQGYEKLFF; cdr3_nt: TGCGCCAGCAGCCAACGCGGCTCGGGACAGGGGTATGAAAAACTGTTTTTT
v_call: TRBV12-5; d_call: TRBD1; clone_size: NA; j_call: TRBJ1-1; cdr3_aa: CASGHEQGAWRGGTEAFF; cdr3_nt: TGTGCTAGTGGTCATGAACAGGGGGCTTGGAGGGGCGGCACTGAAGCTTTCTTT
v_call: TRBV29-1; d_call: TRBD2; clone_size: NA; j_call: TRBJ2-7; cdr3_aa: CSVTPSGRAIYEQYF; cdr3_nt: TGCAGCGTCACTCCTAGCGGGAGGGCCATCTACGAGCAGTACTTC
v_call: TRBV4-3; d_call: NA; clone_size: NA; j_call: TRBJ1-2; cdr3_aa: CASSQDRQSGRQGYTF; cdr3_nt: TGCGCCAGCAGCCAAGATAGACAGTCAGGGCGTCAGGGCTACACCTTC
v_call: TRBV4-3; d_call: NA; clone_size: NA; j_call: TRBJ1-2; cdr3_aa: CASSQASYGYTF; cdr3_nt: TGCGCCAGCAGCCAAGCCAGCTATGGCTACACCTTC
v_call: TRBV4-2; d_call: NA; clone_size: few; j_call: TRBJ1-4; cdr3_aa: CASSQQARADSNEKLFF; cdr3_nt: TGTGCCAGCAGCCAGCAAGCCAGGGCCGACTCGAATGAAAAACTGTTTTTT
v_call: TRBV19; d_call: TRBD1; clone_size: once; j_call: TRBJ1-2; cdr3_aa: CASSIGTDNYGYTF; cdr3_nt: TGTGCCAGTAGTATCGGGACAGATAACTATGGCTACACCTTC
v_call: TRBV6-5; d_call: NA; clone_size: NA; j_call: TRBJ2-7; cdr3_aa: CASSYSKRQGGREQYF; cdr3_nt: TGTGCCAGCAGTTACTCAAAGCGCCAGGGGGGACGGGAGCAGTACTTC
v_call: TRBV10-3; d_call: NA; clone_size: NA; j_call: TRBJ2-5; cdr3_aa: CAISDRGETQYF; cdr3_nt: TGTGCCATCAGTGACCGCGGAGAGACCCAGTACTTC
v_call: TRBV5-1; d_call: NA; clone_size: NA; j_call: TRBJ1-2; cdr3_aa: CASSLGQSNYGYTF; cdr3_nt: TGCGCCAGCAGCTTGGGACAGTCTAACTATGGCTACACCTTC
v_call: TRBV7-3; d_call: NA; clone_size: NA; j_call: TRBJ2-6; cdr3_aa: CASSSRGGANVLTF; cdr3_nt: TGTGCCAGCAGCTCCAGGGGTGGGGCCAACGTCCTGACTTTC